The 26 T cell receptor beta chains reported below all come from one sample, sequenced in a study of T cells in Graves' hyperthyroidism and ophthalmopathy. RNA transcripts provided the source from which TCR beta CDR3 regions were amplified. TCR CDR3 regions were first amplified by RT-PCR with HTBI primers. Each CDR3 protein is one row after TCRdb ran MiXCR on the multiplex PCR reads. The table records roughly 280,000 distinct CDR3 sequences, roughly 22% of them present only once. The material sequenced was blood. These receptor sequences come from a man younger than 45 with Graves' ophthalmopathy.

This clonotype was seen many times. The chain carries TRBV2 and TRBJ2-2, with D tentatively TRBD2 (6 bases). The CDR3 is made up of 14 amino acids. V gave up 6 bases and J gave up 2 bases, with 10 bases separating them. The germline gives CDR1 SNHLY, CDR2 FYNNEI. The CDR3 here is CASRRLDNTGELFF. The CDR3, as DNA: TGTGCCAGCAGGAGACTAGACAACACCGGGGAGCTGTTTTTT.

At least ten counts were recorded for this clonotype. One end of the junction is discordant with germline, which a read error may explain. This chain joins TRBV7-7 and TRBJ2-3; perhaps D is TRBD1 or TRBD2 (5 bases each). CDR1 SSHAT and CDR2 FNYEAQ come from the germline V gene (reference sequence). The CDR3 is 15 residues long. CDR3 protein: CASSHGAGSTDTQYF. CDR3 coding DNA: TGTGCTAGCAGCCACGGGGCCGGAAGCACAGATACGCAGTATTTT.

This clonotype was picked up a small number of times. The CDR3, as DNA: TGTGCCAGCAGCTTGGAGATTGAGCAGTTCTTC. Encoded protein: CASSLEIEQFF. V gene TRBV5-8 combines with J gene TRBJ2-1, with D uncertain. Trimming removed 0 bases at V and 9 bases at J, with 4 bases between. Germline values: CDR1 SGHTS, CDR2 YDEGEE. This CDR3 is built from 11 residues. The full variable domain, rest sourced from reference TRBV5-8 and TRBJ2-1, is EAGVTQSPTHLIKTRGQQATLRCSPISGHTSVYWYQQALGLGLQFLLWYDEGEERNRGNFPPRFSGRQFPNYSSELNVNALELEDSALYLCASSLEIEQFFGPGTRLTVL.

Remarks on this clonotype: A much larger clonotype is one base distant, so this may be a read error. V and J are TRBV12-3 or TRBV12-4 and TRBJ2-1, with 9 positions matching TRBD2. The CDR3 runs to 16 residues. For the CDR3, the DNA is TGTGCCAGCGGTTTCATCGGGACTAGCCGATACAATGAGCAGTTCTTC. Protein sequence: CASGFIGTSRYNEQFF.

V gene TRBV20-1 combines with J gene TRBJ2-7, with 8 bases that match TRBD1. The J segment lost 4 bases and the V segment lost 1 base, leaving 6 bases of the junction unmatched. The germline V gene has CDR1 DFQATT and CDR2 SNEGSKA (reference sequence). The CDR3 loop spans 14 amino acids. The DNA for the CDR3 is TGCAGTGCTAGAGCCCTAGGGGACAGGTACGAGCAGTACTTC. Its protein product is CSARALGDRYEQYF.

J is TRBJ2-7 and V is TRBV18, with TRBD2 matching over 11 bases. Unmatched junction bases numbered 6, after V lost 3 bases and J lost 5 bases. The germline CDR1 and CDR2 sequences are KGHSH and LQKENI. CDR3 size: 15 residues. CDR3 region: CASSPSTSGGDEQYF. CDR3 nucleotide sequence: TGTGCCAGCTCACCCTCTACTAGCGGGGGCGACGAGCAGTACTTC.

This chain links TRBV20-1 with TRBJ2-2; possibly TRBD1 for D (5 bases). The CDR3 runs to 15 residues. Trimming removed 1 base from V and 7 bases from J, with 16 bases in between. Germline CDR1 DFQATT, CDR2 SNEGSKA (reference sequence). The CDR3 region has the DNA TGCAGTGCTAGAGGAAGAAGCAGGGTGGGCGGGGAGCTGTTTTTT. Protein product: CSARGRSRVGGELFF.

This clonotype was detected many times. The V gene is TRBV20-1, the J gene TRBJ1-4; a possible D gene is TRBD1 (5 bases). Between the trimmed V and J ends, which lost 1 base and 4 bases, there was a span of 10 bases. Germline assignment: CDR1 DFQATT and CDR2 SNEGSKA (reference sequence). The CDR3 is 14 amino acids. The CDR3 here is CSARGPGSNEKLFF. The CDR3, as DNA: TGCAGTGCTAGAGGTCCAGGGAGTAATGAAAAACTGTTTTTT.

Many counts were recorded for this clonotype. V is TRBV20-1 and J is TRBJ2-3, with 13 bases aligning to TRBD2. The length of the CDR3 is 17 residues. CDR1 and CDR2 (germline): DFQATT, SNEGSKA (reference sequence). V was clipped by 0 bases and J by 1 base; unmatched bases: 4. The CDR3 DNA reads as TGCAGTGCTAGAGATTTCGGGACTAGCGGGGGCACAGATACGCAGTATTTT. Translation: CSARDFGTSGGTDTQYF.

The table lists this clonotype with a few counts. The rearrangement joins TRBV24-1 to TRBJ2-1; 7 bases align to TRBD1. CDR3 length: 15 residues. Germline V lookup: CDR1 KGHDR, CDR2 SFDVKD. The V gene end was trimmed by 9 bases and the J gene end by 6 bases; junction bases not matched to a gene: 13. CDR3 sequence (DNA): TGTGCCACCCCTCAGACAGGGACACGATTCAATGAGCAGTTCTTC. Amino acid sequence: CATPQTGTRFNEQFF.

This clonotype appeared a few times. This sequence joins TRBV20-1 and TRBJ2-1, with TRBD2 matching over 14 bases. Germline values: CDR1 DFQATT, CDR2 SNEGSKA (reference sequence). The J segment lost 9 bases and the V segment lost 5 bases, leaving 12 bases of the junction unmatched. The CDR3 is 16 residues long. The CDR3 loop reads CSAAGLAGGGSVEQFF. In nucleotides, the CDR3 is TGCAGTGCTGCTGGACTAGCGGGAGGCGGATCGGTTGAGCAGTTCTTC.

This clonotype turned up a few times. The rearrangement uses TRBV6-1 and TRBJ2-1; TRBD2 agrees at 14 bases. Germline assignment: CDR1 MNHNS and CDR2 SASEGT. After removal of 7 bases from V and 7 bases from J, the junction contained 9 bases not matched to a gene. The CDR3 consists of 16 residues. CDR3 coding DNA: TGTGCCAGCATCCGCGGACTAGCGGGAGGATTGAATGAGCAGTTCTTC. It encodes CASIRGLAGGLNEQFF.

The chain uses TRBV2 and TRBJ1-2; D gene ambiguous. The ends were cut back, 3 bases at V and 7 bases at J, with 3 bases in the middle. Germline-derived CDR1 and CDR2 are SNHLY and FYNNEI. The CDR3 runs to 10 residues. The DNA of the CDR3 is TGTGCCAGCAGTGAGAGTGGCTACACCTTC. This encodes CASSESGYTF.

Comment on this clonotype: This may come from a read error, since a much larger clone is one base off. The conserved phenylalanine or tryptophan normally closing the CDR3 is absent here, so this likely arose from a read error. The J gene is TRBJ2-3, the V gene TRBV5-5; D remains unclear. The ends were cut back, 6 bases at V and 2 bases at J, with 1 base in the middle. Per the germline V gene, CDR1 is SGHKS and CDR2 is YYEKEE (reference sequence). CDR3 length: 10 residues. The CDR3 sequence: CASNTDTQYS. DNA of the CDR3: TGTGCCAGCAACACAGATACGCAGTATTCT.

This clonotype occurred many times. The chain links TRBV6-1 to TRBJ2-5, with D possibly matching TRBD1 (6 bases). Trimming took 6 bases from V and 2 from J, leaving 13 bases between them. The CDR3 has 14 residues. Germline assignment: CDR1 MNHNS and CDR2 SASEGT. The chain's CDR3 is CASSLAGDQETQYF. CDR3 coding DNA: TGTGCCAGCAGCTTGGCAGGGGATCAAGAGACCCAGTACTTC.

The rearrangement joins TRBV20-1 to TRBJ2-1; D gene uncertain. Germline loops: CDR1 DFQATT, CDR2 SNEGSKA (reference sequence). The CDR3 loop spans 13 amino acids. Trimming left V 7 bases short and J 4 bases short, with 14 bases between. In nucleotides, the CDR3 is TGCAGTGTTTTCGCCGACCCTTACAATGAGCAGTTCTTC. Translated, it gives CSVFADPYNEQFF.

The CDR3 bases are TGTGCCAGCAGCTCTACAGGGGCCTCCGAGCAGTACTTC. Encoded protein: CASSSTGASEQYF. The J gene is TRBJ2-7, the V gene TRBV7-3, with 7 bases fitting TRBD1. Trimming at V came to 4 bases and at J to 6 bases, leaving 6 bases not matched to a gene. There are 13 residues in the CDR3. Germline CDR1 is SGHTA and CDR2 is FQGTGA.

J is TRBJ2-1 and V is TRBV29-1; 8 positions agree with TRBD2. Germline assignment: CDR1 SQVTM and CDR2 ANQGSEA. The CDR3 is 22 residues long. Losses at the gene ends were 3 bases for V and 2 bases for J; bases not matched to a gene: 27. This chain's CDR3 is CSVDGFGGRLSGTRGTYNEQFF. The CDR3, as DNA: TGCAGCGTTGACGGTTTTGGGGGGCGTTTATCCGGGACTAGGGGTACCTACAATGAGCAGTTCTTC.

This clonotype has just a few counts. This chain links TRBV7-6 with TRBJ2-3; the match to TRBD2 covers 8 bases. Germline V lookup: CDR1 SGHVS, CDR2 FNYEAQ. Unmatched junction bases numbered 11, after V lost 3 bases and J lost 6 bases. CDR3 length equals 16 residues. The CDR3 spells CASSFRSSGFGDTQYF. CDR3 coding DNA: TGTGCCAGCAGCTTTCGGTCTAGCGGGTTCGGGGATACGCAGTATTTT.

This clonotype has a count of ten or more. The chain recombines TRBV3-1 with TRBJ1-2; TRBD1 matches 9 bases. CDR1 and CDR2 (germline): LGHDT, YNNKEL (reference sequence). The CDR3 is 14 amino acids. V trimming: 5 bases; J trimming: 7 bases; junction bases outside the gene matches: 8. The CDR3 is CASSDRDRVRGYTF. CDR3 coding DNA: TGTGCCAGCAGCGACCGGGACAGGGTTCGTGGCTACACCTTC.

This clonotype appeared a few times. The chain uses TRBV5-8 and TRBJ1-5; a weak D match, TRBD1 (5 bases). The germline gives CDR1 SGHTS, CDR2 YDEGEE. V lost 4 bases, J lost 0 bases, and 11 bases lay in between. The CDR3 length is 15 residues. CDR3 sequence reads: CASSTGPPSNQPQHF. The CDR3 region has the DNA TGTGCCAGCAGCACGGGACCTCCTAGCAATCAGCCCCAGCATTTT.

The rearrangement joins TRBV12-3 or TRBV12-4 to TRBJ1-2, with D possibly matching TRBD1 (5 bases). V was shortened by 3 bases and J by 0 bases, with 14 bases between the two germline ends. The CDR3 runs 16 residues. CDR3 amino acids: CASSFRRTQANYGYTF. In DNA form, the CDR3 reads TGTGCCAGCAGTTTCAGAAGGACACAAGCTAACTATGGCTACACCTTC.

J is TRBJ1-5 and V is TRBV28; D is uncertain. The CDR3 loop spans 17 amino acids. The V and J ends lost 1 base and 7 bases respectively, with 20 bases between them. CDR1 is MDHEN, CDR2 SYDVKM, per germline. The CDR3 sequence: CASSLSPGLRPLQPQHF. The CDR3 nucleotides read TGTGCCAGCAGTTTATCGCCCGGCCTCCGACCGTTGCAGCCCCAGCATTTT.

In this sample, this clonotype turned up many times. The J gene is TRBJ2-2, the V gene TRBV28; 9 bases line up with TRBD2. The CDR3 contains 14 residues. V dropped 7 bases and J dropped 1; count of bases not matched to a gene: 1. Germline V gene sequence: CDR1 MDHEN, CDR2 SYDVKM. CDR3 bases: TGTGCCAGCATGCGGGAGGGGAACACCGGGGAGCTGTTTTTT. Encoded protein: CASMREGNTGELFF.

The chain is built from TRBV12-3 or TRBV12-4 and TRBJ1-3, with a tentative D call TRBD1 (6 bases). There are 14 residues in the CDR3. Trimming cost V 5 bases and J 4 bases, with 12 bases left between them. CDR3 amino acids: CASSPQGLGNTIYF. The CDR3 DNA reads as TGTGCCAGCAGTCCCCAGGGGCTCGGAAACACCATATATTTT.

This clonotype was counted a few times. This chain uses TRBV5-1 with TRBJ2-1; 12 bases agree with TRBD2. Germline V gene sequence: CDR1 SGHRS, CDR2 YFSETQ. The junction had 2 bases not matched to a gene; V was cut back by 3 bases and J by 7 bases. The CDR3 sequence is 14 residues long. This chain's CDR3 is CASSSTSGRNEQFF. In DNA form, the CDR3 reads TGCGCCAGCAGCTCCACTAGCGGGAGGAATGAGCAGTTCTTC.